These 27 T cell receptor beta chains came from one sample sequenced in a study of T cell responses to AZD1222 COVID-19 vaccine. The method was immunoSEQ multiplex PCR; TCRdb's version includes in-frame clones alone and lacks a portion of them. The table shows 150,000 to 200,000 clones, with about 93% occurring only once. Source: peripheral blood, taken 28 days after the second AZD1222 dose. The origin of the receptors is an adult who received the AZD1222 COVID-19 vaccine.

The V and J genes are TRBV5-8 and TRBJ1-2; D might be TRBD1 (5 bases). Looked up from germline, CDR1 is SGHTS and CDR2 is YDEGEE. Trimming stripped 4 bases from V and 2 bases from J, with 12 bases between. This CDR3 comprises 14 residues. The CDR3 bases are TGTGCCAGCAGCGCAGAGGGACCGAACTATGGCTACACCTTC. Its protein product is CASSAEGPNYGYTF.

The chain couples TRBV4-1 to TRBJ2-2; tentative D call: TRBD1 (6 bases). Trimming shortened V by 0 bases and J by 1 base, and 12 bases separated the two germline ends. CDR1 is MGHRA, CDR2 YSYEKL, per germline. This CDR3 contains 17 residues. CDR3 DNA sequence: TGCGCCAGCAGCCAAGAGTGGCCAGGGGAGAACACCGGGGAGCTGTTTTTT. It encodes CASSQEWPGENTGELFF.

This clone has just a few counts. The V and J genes are TRBV27 and TRBJ1-2; maybe TRBD1 (6 bases). CDR3 length: 15 amino acids. V lost 2 bases and J 3 bases, leaving 13 bases between the germline ends. CDR1 and CDR2 (germline): MNHEY, SMNVEV (reference sequence). In DNA form, the CDR3 reads TGTGCCAGCAGTTTACAGGGGAGGGCGGACTATGGCTACACCTTC. Amino acid sequence: CASSLQGRADYGYTF.

This chain uses TRBV30 with TRBJ1-1; no clear D. CDR3 length: 17 residues. In germline, CDR1 is GTSNPN, CDR2 SVGIG (reference sequence). Trimming removed 3 bases at V and 5 bases at J, with 25 bases between. The CDR3 protein is CAWRPRLAKGFRTEAFF. In nucleotides, the CDR3 is TGTGCCTGGAGGCCCCGGTTAGCAAAGGGATTTAGGACTGAAGCTTTCTTT.

The chain carries TRBV23-1 and TRBJ1-2; the match to TRBD1 covers 8 bases. TRBV23-1 is assigned to the ORF class and has an uncertain function. V shed 0 bases, J shed 8 bases, and the junction held 5 bases outside the gene matches. The CDR3 spans 14 residues. The CDR3 loop reads CASSQSDRANGYTF. The CDR3 DNA is TGCGCCAGCAGTCAATCGGACAGGGCGAACGGCTACACCTTC.

The chain is built from TRBV14 and TRBJ2-2; D is unclear. CDR1 and CDR2 from the germline V gene are SGHDN and FVKESK. V was clipped by 1 base and J by 5 bases, with 5 bases between them. This CDR3 has 13 residues. The CDR3 coding sequence is TGTGCCAGCAGCCAAGTTCGAACCGGGGAGCTGTTTTTT. It codes for CASSQVRTGELFF. The full variable domain, its missing parts supplied by reference TRBV14 and TRBJ2-2, is EAGVTQFPSHSVIEKGQTVTLRCDPISGHDNLYWYRRVMGKEIKFLLHFVKESKQDESGMPNNRFLAERTGGTYSTLKVQPAELEDSGVYFCASSQVRTGELFFGEGSRLTVL.

In its sample, this clone was seen once. This sequence joins TRBV6-2 or TRBV6-3 and TRBJ2-5; D possibly corresponds to TRBD2 (6 bases). The V end was cut by 2 bases, the J end by 5 bases, with 18 bases between. Germline lookup yields CDR1 MNHEY and CDR2 SVGEGT. This CDR3 comprises 16 residues. CDR3 amino acids: CASSYLTYPGEETQYF. The CDR3 DNA sequence: TGTGCCAGCAGTTACCTAACCTACCCGGGGGAGGAGACCCAGTACTTC.

The chain links TRBV30 to TRBJ1-6; tentatively, D is TRBD1 (5 bases). CDR1 GTSNPN and CDR2 SVGIG come from the germline V gene (reference sequence). Trimming removed 2 bases at V and 12 bases at J, with 14 bases between. The CDR3 runs 13 residues. This chain's CDR3 is CAWSSGQDKPLHF. The CDR3, as DNA: TGTGCCTGGAGTTCAGGCCAGGACAAACCCCTCCACTTT.

The rearrangement uses TRBV7-2 and TRBJ2-1; 8 bases line up with TRBD1. The CDR3 runs 15 residues. Germline V lookup: CDR1 SGHTA, CDR2 FQGNSA. V was clipped by 3 bases and J by 2 bases; unmatched bases: 3. CDR3 in amino acids: CASSFGTGAYNEQFF. The CDR3 DNA is TGTGCCAGCAGCTTTGGGACAGGTGCCTACAATGAGCAGTTCTTC.

V is TRBV4-3 and J is TRBJ2-3, with 8 bases aligning to TRBD2. The germline V gene encodes CDR1 LGHNA and CDR2 YSLEER. CDR3 length: 17 residues. The ends lost 1 base at V and 1 base at J; junction bases unmatched: 7. Here the CDR3 reads CASSQVPSGSRTDTQYF. In nucleotides, the CDR3 is TGCGCCAGCAGCCAAGTGCCTAGCGGGTCTCGCACAGATACGCAGTATTTT.

V is TRBV6-1 and J is TRBJ2-3, with no clear D. This CDR3 is 11 amino acids long. Germline V gene sequence: CDR1 MNHNS, CDR2 SASEGT. Deletions cut 3 bases from V and 11 bases from J, with 9 bases between. CDR3 region: CASSDEIKQYF. The CDR3 DNA is TGTGCCAGCAGTGATGAGATTAAGCAGTATTTT.

The chain joins TRBV2 to TRBJ2-1; TRBD1 might be the D (5 bases). V lost 6 bases and J 5 bases, leaving 17 bases between the germline ends. In germline, CDR1 is SNHLY, CDR2 FYNNEI. The CDR3 has 15 residues. This CDR3 reads CASSVDSKPNNEQFF. The DNA for the CDR3 is TGTGCCAGCAGCGTTGACAGCAAACCTAACAATGAGCAGTTCTTC.

The table lists this clone with a count of one. The rearrangement uses TRBV7-9 and TRBJ1-4, with 8 nucleotides matching TRBD1. With 5 bases clipped from V and 1 base from J, the junction kept 6 bases outside the gene matches. The germline V gene has CDR1 SEHNR and CDR2 FQNEAQ (reference sequence). The CDR3 covers 16 residues. The CDR3 sequence: CASSPRQGITNEKLFF. The DNA for the CDR3 is TGTGCCAGCAGCCCCCGACAGGGGATAACTAATGAAAAACTGTTTTTT.

This chain connects TRBV4-2 to TRBJ1-4, with D possibly being TRBD1 (6 bases). Trimming took 3 bases from V and 4 from J, leaving 12 bases between them. This CDR3 has 15 residues. The V gene's germline CDR1 is LGHNA and CDR2 YNFKEQ. The CDR3 nucleotides are TGTGCCAGCAGCCAGTCACAGGGAGTTAATGAAAAACTGTTTTTT. Protein product: CASSQSQGVNEKLFF.

This clone has a single count. V usage is TRBV7-9 and J usage is TRBJ1-1, with 9 bases identical to TRBD1. The CDR3 contains 18 residues. V was pared by 7 bases and J by 4 bases, with 19 bases of the junction left unmatched. Germline V gene data show CDR1 as SEHNR and CDR2 as FQNEAQ (reference sequence). This CDR3 reads CASNDPGQGRIKSTEAFF. The CDR3 coding sequence is TGTGCCAGCAACGATCCGGGACAGGGAAGGATTAAGAGCACTGAAGCTTTCTTT.

The V and J genes are TRBV12-3 or TRBV12-4 and TRBJ1-1; a weak D match, TRBD1 (6 bases). This CDR3 contains 12 residues. The V end was cut by 7 bases, the J end by 10 bases, with 16 bases between. CDR3 sequence (DNA): TGTGCCAGCACTACGGGGGGGACACGAGCTTTCTTT. It encodes CASTTGGTRAFF.

The V and J genes are TRBV15 and TRBJ2-7; possibly TRBD2 for D (5 bases). In germline, CDR1 is LNHNV, CDR2 YYDKDF (reference sequence). The V and J ends lost 1 base and 4 bases respectively, with 26 bases between them. The CDR3 covers 19 residues. The CDR3 nucleotides are TGTGCCACCAGCAGAGTTATCCCCATATGGGATCCAACGGGATACGAGCAGTACTTC. This codes for CATSRVIPIWDPTGYEQYF.

The chain uses TRBV4-1 and TRBJ2-1; 7 nucleotides match TRBD1. The germline CDR1 and CDR2 sequences are MGHRA and YSYEKL. V was clipped by 1 base and J by 5 bases; unmatched bases: 2. CDR3 length equals 14 residues. The CDR3 loop is CASSQGQGHNEQFF. DNA of the CDR3: TGCGCCAGCAGCCAAGGACAGGGCCACAATGAGCAGTTCTTC.

CDR3: CASSNKLAGAYEQYF. Written as DNA, the CDR3 is TGTGCCAGCAGCAATAAGCTAGCGGGAGCCTACGAGCAGTACTTC. The V call is TRBV21-1, the J call TRBJ2-7; the table's D call, TRBD2, was not checked against the DNA. TRBV21-1 is reported as a pseudogene. The CDR3 extends over 15 amino acids.

V usage is TRBV5-1 and J usage is TRBJ2-5; tentatively, D is TRBD1 (6 bases). The CDR3 has 14 residues. Germline loops: CDR1 SGHRS, CDR2 YFSETQ. The V gene lost 5 bases and the J gene lost 5 bases, with 16 bases spanning the gap. As DNA, the CDR3 is TGCGCCAGCAGATTCGATAGGGGGAAGGAGACCCAGTACTTC. Translation: CASRFDRGKETQYF.

A single count supports this clone. The chain has TRBV5-1 and TRBJ1-3; D gene unclear. This CDR3 has 16 amino acids. Germline assignment: CDR1 SGHRS and CDR2 YFSETQ. The ends were cut back, 2 bases at V and 0 bases at J, with 12 bases in the middle. CDR3 sequence (DNA): TGCGCCAGCAGCTTAGGTTCCGTCCTCTCTGGAAACACCATATATTTT. Translated: CASSLGSVLSGNTIYF.

Note on this clone: This specimen includes other DNA sequences encoding the same CDR3. The chain is built from TRBV3-1 (or the pseudogene TRBV3-2) and TRBJ1-1; 11 bases align to TRBD1. The germline gives CDR1 LGHDT, CDR2 YNNKEL (reference sequence). V gave up 3 bases and J gave up 4 bases; unmatched junction bases: 1. CDR3 length: 14 amino acids. CDR3 nucleotides: TGTGCCAGCAGCCAGGGGACAGGGGGCACTGAAGCTTTCTTT. Translated: CASSQGTGGTEAFF.

The rearrangement joins TRBV5-1 to TRBJ2-3; 9 positions match TRBD2. J gave up 0 bases and V 9 bases, and 8 bases lay outside the gene matches. The CDR3 has 15 amino acids. Germline-derived CDR1 and CDR2 are SGHRS and YFSETQ. The CDR3 DNA reads as TGCGCCACCGCAATAGCGGGAGCTAGCACAGATACGCAGTATTTT. Translating gives CATAIAGASTDTQYF.

The chain combines TRBV5-5 with TRBJ2-6; 8 bases map to TRBD1. This CDR3 is 14 amino acids long. The junction had 3 bases not matched to a gene; V was cut back by 6 bases and J by 4 bases. Germline V lookup: CDR1 SGHKS, CDR2 YYEKEE (reference sequence). CDR3 coding DNA: TGTGCCAGCACCCAGGGGGCCGGGGCCAACGTCCTGACTTTC. Its protein is CASTQGAGANVLTF.

The V call is TRBV5-4, the J call TRBJ2-2; a possible D gene is TRBD2 (6 bases). CDR1 and CDR2 (germline): SGHNT, YYREEE (reference sequence). The germline V and J ends were trimmed by 3 bases and 3 bases, with 15 bases remaining between them. The CDR3 runs to 16 residues. The CDR3 protein is CASSSGGGAHTGELFF. The DNA for the CDR3 is TGTGCCAGCAGCTCCGGTGGAGGGGCTCACACCGGGGAGCTGTTTTTT. Full variable domain (rest looked up from reference TRBV5-4 and TRBJ2-2): ETGVTQSPTHLIKTRGQQVTLRCSSQSGHNTVSWYQQALGQGPQFIFQYYREEENGRGNFPPRFSGLQFPNYSSELNVNALELDDSALYLCASSSGGGAHTGELFFGEGSRLTVL.

The chain has TRBV5-4 and TRBJ1-1; unclear D gene. V lost 4 bases, J lost 5 bases, and 9 bases lay in between. From germline, CDR1 is SGHNT and CDR2 YYREEE (reference sequence). The CDR3 consists of 12 residues. CDR3 sequence reads: CASSPEGTEAFF. The CDR3 region has the DNA TGTGCCAGCAGCCCGGAAGGGACTGAAGCTTTCTTT. The whole variable domain, filled in from reference TRBV5-4 and TRBJ1-1, reads ETGVTQSPTHLIKTRGQQVTLRCSSQSGHNTVSWYQQALGQGPQFIFQYYREEENGRGNFPPRFSGLQFPNYSSELNVNALELDDSALYLCASSPEGTEAFFGQGTRLTVV.

The J gene is TRBJ2-3, the V gene TRBV5-6, with a possible D match to TRBD2 (5 bases). The CDR3 extends over 15 amino acids. Trimming removed 0 bases at V and 4 bases at J, with 12 bases between. CDR1 is SGHDT, CDR2 YYEEEE, per germline. CDR3 sequence: CASSLVGSDADTQYF. The CDR3 DNA sequence: TGTGCCAGCAGCTTGGTTGGTAGCGACGCAGATACGCAGTATTTT.